These 14 T cell receptor beta chains originate from one sample sequenced in a study of T cells in Graves' hyperthyroidism and ophthalmopathy (dated by TCRdb to the late 2010s). The library was built by means of multiplex PCR. TCRdb records Illumina HiSeq 2000 as the sequencer. Amplification of TCR beta CDR3 regions was carried out from RNA transcripts. The TCR CDR3 was subjected to a first round of RT-PCR using the HTBI primer set and the Qiagen OneStep RT-PCR kit. TCRdb applied fastp at Q25 and MiXCR to the public reads, then kept only in-frame beta chains. Rows merge per CDR3 protein into single entries with the most common DNA and genes. The sample table contains about 420,000 distinct CDR3 sequences; only one count was recorded for approximately 14% of them. 7.7% of the sample is in the top ten clones. Sequencing was performed on blood. These TCRs come from a woman aged 18-29 years with Graves' hyperthyroidism.

This clonotype was found many times. The chain is built from TRBV6-1 and TRBJ1-1; D is possibly TRBD1 (5 bases). V was pared by 8 bases and J by 6 bases, with 10 bases between. Germline V lookup: CDR1 MNHNS, CDR2 SASEGT. The CDR3 has 11 residues. The CDR3 DNA reads as TGTGCCAGCGGGCAGGGCTCTGAAGCTTTCTTT. It codes for CASGQGSEAFF.

This clonotype was found many times. The chain joins TRBV27 to TRBJ1-6, with D perhaps matching TRBD1 (6 bases). V was clipped by 6 bases and J by 5 bases, with 8 bases between them. Germline V CDR1 and CDR2: MNHEY, SMNVEV (reference sequence). The CDR3 contains 13 residues. The CDR3 DNA follows: TGTGCCAGCAGGACAGGAGATAATTCACCCCTCCACTTT. Translation: CASRTGDNSPLHF.

This clonotype showed up many times. The chain is built from TRBV12-3 or TRBV12-4 and TRBJ2-7; 11 nucleotides line up with TRBD2. The trim removed 4 bases at V and 3 bases at J, leaving 8 bases unmatched. This CDR3 has 16 residues. CDR3 sequence reads: CASSYTSGGLFYEQYF. The DNA of the CDR3 is TGTGCCAGCAGTTATACTAGCGGGGGTCTATTCTACGAGCAGTACTTC.

This clonotype was recorded at least ten times. CDR3 loop: CASSREVGSNQPQHF. The CDR3 DNA sequence: TGTGCCAGTAGTCGGGAGGTTGGGAGCAATCAGCCCCAGCATTTT. The chain uses TRBV19 and TRBJ1-5; D is unresolved. Per the germline V gene, CDR1 is LNHDA and CDR2 is SQIVND (reference sequence). CDR3 length: 15 amino acids. Trimming took 5 bases from V and 1 from J, leaving 12 bases between them.

Points on this clonotype: Relative to the germline gene, one junction end is altered; a read error may explain this. Here the CDR3 DNA reads TGCGCCAGCAGCCGCGGGACAGGGTGGGAAAGCTCCTACGGGCAGTACTTC. Translated, it gives CASSRGTGWESSYGQYF. This chain links TRBV4-1 with TRBJ2-7; 9 nucleotides match TRBD1. CDR3 length: 17 residues. Germline CDR1 is MGHRA and CDR2 is YSYEKL.

This clonotype was counted ten times or more. V gene TRBV28 combines with J gene TRBJ1-3; D may be TRBD1 (6 bases). CDR1 is MDHEN, CDR2 SYDVKM, per germline. The V gene lost 6 bases and the J gene lost 0 bases, with 12 bases spanning the gap. The CDR3 contains 15 residues. The CDR3 nucleotides read TGTGCCAGCAGCTTACAGGGTGTCTCTGGAAACACCATATATTTT. Translating gives CASSLQGVSGNTIYF.

This chain uses TRBV29-1 with TRBJ2-1; TRBD2 matches at 13 bases. Germline CDR1 SQVTM, CDR2 ANQGSEA. This CDR3 contains 19 residues. After removal of 4 bases from V and 6 bases from J, the junction contained 18 bases not matched to a gene. For the CDR3, the DNA is TGCAGCGTTGCTGGACAGGTTACCACTAGCGGGAGGGCCTTCAATGAGCAGTTCTTC. The encoded protein is CSVAGQVTTSGRAFNEQFF.

This clonotype was detected ten times or more. The V gene is TRBV18, the J gene TRBJ1-1, with no clear D. Germline V gene lookup returns CDR1 KGHSH and CDR2 LQKENI. The CDR3 is 14 residues long. V was cut by 5 bases and J by 0 bases, with 10 bases left in between. The CDR3 spells CASSSSRVNTEAFF. The CDR3 DNA is TGTGCCAGCTCATCCTCGAGGGTGAACACTGAAGCTTTCTTT.

This clonotype was recorded many times. V usage is TRBV3-1 and J usage is TRBJ2-7; D is uncertain. Germline V CDR1 and CDR2: LGHDT, YNNKEL (reference sequence). The CDR3 is 12 residues long. V lost 6 bases and J lost 7, with 13 bases in between. CDR3 in amino acids: CASSLLGGEQYF. DNA of the CDR3: TGTGCCAGCAGTCTCCTGGGCGGAGAGCAGTACTTC.

The table lists this clonotype with many counts. The chain is built from TRBV7-9 and TRBJ1-1; TRBD1 is a possible D gene (5 bases). V was clipped by 2 bases and J by 5 bases, with 6 bases between them. The CDR3 is 12 residues long. The germline V gene has CDR1 SEHNR and CDR2 FQNEAQ (reference sequence). The CDR3 DNA is TGTGCCAGCAGCTTAAAGGGGACTGAAGCTTTCTTT. Translated: CASSLKGTEAFF.

The CDR3 nucleotides read TGTGCCAGCAGCCAAGGGTCGGGGGTCGAGCAGTACTTC. Residues: CASSQGSGVEQYF. This chain connects TRBV3-1 to TRBJ2-7; weak D call: TRBD2 (6 bases). Germline CDR1 and CDR2: LGHDT and YNNKEL (reference sequence). Trimming pared 1 base from V and 6 bases from J, leaving 10 bases between. The CDR3 has 13 residues.

This clonotype was recorded many times. The V and J genes are TRBV2 and TRBJ1-5; possibly TRBD1 for D (6 bases). CDR3 length: 16 residues. CDR1 is SNHLY and CDR2 is FYNNEI in the germline V gene. The germline V and J ends were trimmed by 2 bases and 2 bases, with 13 bases remaining between them. Here the CDR3 DNA reads TGTGCCAGCAGTGAAAAGGGGGGCGAAGGCAATCAGCCCCAGCATTTT. Translating gives CASSEKGGEGNQPQHF. The complete variable domain, with remaining parts taken from reference TRBV2 and TRBJ1-5, reads EPEVTQTPSHQVTQMGQEVILRCVPISNHLYFYWYRQILGQKVEFLVSFYNNEISEKSEIFDDQFSVERPDGSNFTLKIRSTKLEDSAMYFCASSEKGGEGNQPQHFGDGTRLSIL.

This clonotype was recorded at least ten times. The junction does not match germline at one end; this may be a read error. V gene TRBV7-7 combines with J gene TRBJ2-5; the D is unclear. This CDR3 is built from 14 residues. Germline V CDR1 and CDR2: SSHAT, FNYEAQ (reference sequence). The CDR3 is CASSIEEGLETQYF. In nucleotides, the CDR3 is TGTGCTAGCAGCATCGAGGAAGGGCTAGAGACCCAGTACTTC.

This clonotype has at least ten counts. The rearrangement links TRBV6-1 to TRBJ1-6, with unresolved D. The germline gives CDR1 MNHNS, CDR2 SASEGT. This CDR3 is 16 amino acids long. Trimming cost V 7 bases and J 0 bases, with 13 bases left between them. The CDR3 sequence is CASKEAGYSYNSPLHF. The DNA for the CDR3 is TGTGCCAGCAAAGAAGCGGGATACTCCTATAATTCACCCCTCCACTTT.